These 11 T cell receptor beta chains share one sample of origin, sequenced in a study of blood T cells in healthy people across ages. With a J-beta primer mix and a sample-barcoded 5' primer, a second PCR ran roughly 6 to 11 cycles. TCRdb reanalysed the 5' RACE reads using MiXCR and keeps one entry per CDR3 protein. Here the sample spans roughly 830,000 distinct CDR3 sequences, about 62% being singletons. Specimen: blood. Receptor source: a young man in good health.

This clonotype was detected only once. The chain recombines TRBV11-2 with TRBJ2-5; tentative D call: TRBD1 (7 bases). The ends were cut back, 1 base at V and 2 bases at J, with 11 bases in the middle. This CDR3 comprises 15 residues. In germline, CDR1 is SGHAT, CDR2 FQNNGV. The CDR3 nucleotides read TGTGCCAGCAGCTTAGGCGCGGGACAGCAAGAGACCCAGTACTTC. As protein: CASSLGAGQQETQYF.

This clonotype has a single count. The chain has TRBV7-9 and TRBJ1-2, with D unresolved. This CDR3 comprises 14 residues. Trimming pared 3 bases from V and 0 bases from J, leaving 8 bases between. CDR1 is SEHNR, CDR2 FQNEAQ, per germline (reference sequence). The CDR3 sequence is CASSFEPPNYGYTF. CDR3 coding DNA: TGTGCCAGCAGCTTTGAGCCTCCTAACTATGGCTACACCTTC.

The chain recombines TRBV24-1 with TRBJ2-4; 7 nucleotides align to TRBD2. The end of the DNA aligns better with TRBJ2-7, so the J call may be wrong. This CDR3 region has 13 residues. The germline CDR1 and CDR2 sequences are KGHDR and SFDVKD. CDR3 sequence reads: CATSDLSGGEQYF. As DNA, the CDR3 is TGTGCCACCAGTGACTTATCGGGGGGCGAGCAGTACTTC.

CDR3 residues: CASSLELGLSTDTQYF. CDR3 coding DNA: TGTGCCAGCAGCTTAGAGTTGGGACTGAGCACAGATACGCAGTATTTT. The genes are TRBV7-6 and TRBJ2-3, with D maybe TRBD2 (6 bases). Germline-derived CDR1 and CDR2 are SGHVS and FNYEAQ. V lost 1 base and J 0 bases, leaving 11 bases between the germline ends. This CDR3 has 16 residues.

The rearrangement joins TRBV7-6 to TRBJ1-5; TRBD1 matches at 11 bases. CDR3 length: 16 residues. Germline V lookup: CDR1 SGHVS, CDR2 FNYEAQ. The V segment lost 5 bases and the J segment 4 bases; nucleotides outside the gene matches: 7. The DNA for the CDR3 is TGTGCCAGCAGCCAGGGGGGACAGGGGGGGAATCAGCCCCAGCATTTT. This translates into CASSQGGQGGNQPQHF.

The V and J genes are TRBV25-1 and TRBJ1-2, with 11 bases identical to TRBD1. The CDR3 loop spans 17 amino acids. Looked up from germline, CDR1 is MGHDK and CDR2 is SYGVNS. With V trimmed by 4 bases and J by 2 bases, 9 bases remained unmatched. This CDR3 reads CASSGSTGQGANYGYTF. The CDR3 coding sequence is TGTGCCAGCAGTGGCTCGACAGGACAGGGGGCGAACTATGGCTACACCTTC.

This clonotype appeared a few times. The chain couples TRBV12-3 or TRBV12-4 to TRBJ1-6; D is possibly TRBD1 (6 bases). The V end lost 6 bases, the J end lost 10 bases, and 10 bases lay between the germline ends. This CDR3 contains 12 residues. CDR3 sequence: CASSPGGSPLHF. The CDR3 DNA sequence: TGTGCCAGCAGCCCCGGGGGCTCACCCCTCCACTTT.

This clonotype was counted only a few times. The chain recombines TRBV9 with TRBJ2-1; D may be TRBD1 (5 bases). V shed 0 bases and J shed 5 bases, with 12 bases lying between them. This CDR3 comprises 15 residues. In germline, CDR1 is SGDLS, CDR2 YYNGEE. CDR3 in DNA: TGTGCCAGCAGCGTAGCTGTGGGGCCGAACAATGAGCAGTTCTTC. Protein: CASSVAVGPNNEQFF.

The chain has TRBV12-3 or TRBV12-4 and TRBJ2-7; 7 positions match TRBD1. CDR3 length: 15 residues. V gave up 6 bases and J gave up 2 bases; unmatched junction bases: 10. The CDR3 protein is CASSVRTGGPYEQYF. The CDR3 nucleotides are TGTGCCAGCAGCGTCAGGACAGGTGGCCCCTACGAGCAGTACTTC.

This clonotype was recorded a few times. The V and J genes are TRBV6-5 and TRBJ1-2, with TRBD1 identical over 8 bases. Germline assignment: CDR1 MNHEY and CDR2 SVGAGI. V dropped 0 bases and J dropped 4; count of bases not matched to a gene: 4. There are 15 residues in the CDR3. CDR3 nucleotides: TGTGCCAGCAGTTACTCGACCACAGGGGGCTATGGCTACACCTTC. It is translated as CASSYSTTGGYGYTF.

The chain couples TRBV7-9 to TRBJ2-3, with D perhaps matching TRBD1 or TRBD2 (6 bases each). Trimming pared 4 bases from V and 3 bases from J, leaving 20 bases between. The CDR3 loop spans 17 amino acids. The germline gives CDR1 SEHNR, CDR2 FQNEAQ (reference sequence). The CDR3 protein is CASSSDSPGAITDTQYF. The CDR3 region has the DNA TGTGCCAGCAGCTCCGACTCCCCGGGGGCGATTACAGATACGCAGTATTTT.